Listed here are 14 T cell receptor beta chains from one sample, sequenced in a study of T cell responses to AZD1222 COVID-19 vaccine. Some clones are missing from TCRdb's copy, which holds only in-frame ones; the method was immunoSEQ multiplex PCR. The sample lists under 150,000 clones, almost 95% seen once, with around 3.3% in the top ten. The source material was peripheral blood, sampled 28 days after the second AZD1222 dose. The receptors stem from an adult who received the AZD1222 COVID-19 vaccine.

This chain joins TRBV9 and TRBJ1-2, with 7 bases fitting TRBD1. With 7 bases clipped from V and 7 bases from J, the junction kept 7 bases outside the gene matches. The CDR3 has 12 residues. CDR1 is SGDLS and CDR2 is YYNGEE in the germline V gene. The chain's CDR3 is CASAAGGTGYTF. CDR3 in DNA: TGTGCCAGCGCAGCAGGGGGGACTGGCTACACCTTC.

The CDR3 loop is CASSLGPAGQHGYTF. In nucleotides, the CDR3 is TGTGCCAGCAGCTTAGGCCCCGCAGGGCAACATGGCTACACCTTC. The V call is TRBV11-2, the J call TRBJ1-2; the D gene is possibly TRBD1 (5 bases). The CDR3 extends over 15 amino acids. Trimming shortened V by 1 base and J by 6 bases, and 15 bases separated the two germline ends. Germline V gene sequence: CDR1 SGHAT, CDR2 FQNNGV.

The chain is built from TRBV10-1 and TRBJ2-1, with D uncertain. Per germline, CDR1 WNHNN and CDR2 SYGVQD (reference sequence). V lost 0 bases and J 4 bases, leaving 4 bases between the germline ends. The CDR3 runs 13 residues. The CDR3 DNA follows: TGCGCCAGCAGTGAGTCGGGTTACAATGAGCAGTTCTTC. It yields the protein CASSESGYNEQFF.

The V and J genes are TRBV27 and TRBJ1-1, with D possibly matching TRBD1 (5 bases). This CDR3 is built from 13 residues. Germline V lookup: CDR1 MNHEY, CDR2 SMNVEV (reference sequence). Trimming removed 6 bases at V and 4 bases at J, with 12 bases between. Written as DNA, the CDR3 is TGTGCCAGCAGCATCCAGGGACCCACTGAAGCTTTCTTT. Translated: CASSIQGPTEAFF.

V gene TRBV7-2 combines with J gene TRBJ1-2; D not resolved. The CDR3 is 13 amino acids. V gave up 1 base and J gave up 8 bases, with 11 bases separating them. Germline CDR1 and CDR2: SGHTA and FQGNSA. The CDR3 nucleotides read TGTGCCAGCAGCTTAGAACGGTTAGGGGGCTACACCTTC. Translation gives CASSLERLGGYTF.

The CDR3 nucleotides are TGTGCCAGCAGTCTACAGGGATACACCATATATTTT. This sequence encodes CASSLQGYTIYF. The chain joins TRBV12-3 or TRBV12-4 to TRBJ1-3; perhaps TRBD1 as D (6 bases). V lost 5 bases and J 8 bases, leaving 10 bases between the germline ends. CDR3 length equals 12 residues.

The genes are TRBV10-3 and TRBJ1-5; 8 bases agree with TRBD1. CDR1 is ENHRY, CDR2 SYGVKD, per germline. The CDR3 runs 15 residues. J was trimmed by 2 bases and V by 6 bases; bases with no gene match: 6. The CDR3 is CAISSGGAGNQPQHF. CDR3 DNA sequence: TGTGCCATCAGCTCAGGGGGCGCAGGCAATCAGCCCCAGCATTTT.

The chain couples TRBV18 to TRBJ1-4; maybe TRBD1 (6 bases). This CDR3 contains 15 residues. CDR1 and CDR2 from the germline V gene are KGHSH and LQKENI. Trimming left V 2 bases short and J 6 bases short, with 13 bases between. The CDR3 reads CASSPMGGPDEKLFF. The CDR3 region has the DNA TGTGCCAGCTCACCAATGGGGGGGCCCGATGAAAAACTGTTTTTT.

The chain links TRBV29-1 to TRBJ1-1; no reliable D call. V was pared by 6 bases and J by 5 bases, with 19 bases between. Germline CDR1 and CDR2: SQVTM and ANQGSEA. This CDR3 comprises 14 residues. DNA for the CDR3: TGCAGCGTGTTCCTGCTGCGGAGGGTTACTGAAGCTTTCTTT. Protein sequence: CSVFLLRRVTEAFF.

This clone occurred once. This rearrangement joins TRBV18 to TRBJ2-1; D not resolved. This CDR3 is built from 12 residues. V was cut by 2 bases and J by 6 bases, with 5 bases left in between. Germline V CDR1 and CDR2: KGHSH, LQKENI. The CDR3 region has the DNA TGTGCCAGCTCACCAGTAGGCAATGAGCAGTTCTTC. This codes for CASSPVGNEQFF.

This rearrangement joins TRBV7-2 to TRBJ1-5; D unresolved. The germline V gene encodes CDR1 SGHTA and CDR2 FQGNSA. Trimming took off 2 bases at V and 5 bases at J, with 13 bases between the two ends. The CDR3 length is 15 residues. The CDR3 protein is CASSLFFGRDQPQHF. The CDR3 region has the DNA TGTGCCAGCAGCTTATTTTTCGGGCGGGATCAGCCCCAGCATTTT.

The rearrangement joins TRBV6-5 to TRBJ1-2, with TRBD1 matching 10 bases. Trimming removed 0 bases from V and 8 bases from J; junction bases left unmatched: 9. Germline V lookup: CDR1 MNHEY, CDR2 SVGAGI. The CDR3 length is 16 residues. The chain's CDR3 is CASSYSGTGEGRGYTF. In DNA form, the CDR3 reads TGTGCCAGCAGTTACTCCGGGACAGGGGAAGGGAGGGGCTACACCTTC.

The V call is TRBV6-4, the J call TRBJ1-5; 10 nucleotides match TRBD1. Trimming cost V 7 bases and J 5 bases; bases outside gene matches: 11. This CDR3 region has 16 residues. The V gene's germline CDR1 is MRHNA and CDR2 SNTAGT. CDR3 residues: CASIRRQGAEDQPQHF. CDR3 in DNA: TGTGCCAGCATCCGGAGACAGGGGGCGGAGGATCAGCCCCAGCATTTT.

Points on this clone: At one end the junction does not follow the germline gene, possibly because of a read error. This chain uses TRBV5-8 with TRBJ1-2; D perhaps matches TRBD1 (6 bases). Germline values: CDR1 SGHTS, CDR2 YDEGEE. This CDR3 comprises 15 residues. This CDR3 is CASSLGYTGYYGYTF. The CDR3 coding sequence is TGTGCCAGCAGTTTGGGATATACAGGGTACTATGGCTACACCTTC.